This entry concerns a single TCR beta chain. The source of the sample is a study of T-cell memory formation after mild COVID-19. Study background: TCR clusters were mostly donor specific.

V lost 3 bases and J 0 bases, leaving 14 bases between the germline ends. The germline gives CDR1 KGHDR, CDR2 SFDVKD. The CDR3 covers 18 residues. TCRdb called the 5' RACE reads again in MiXCR, with one record for every CDR3 protein. This table has around 200,000 distinct CDR3 sequences, approximately 30% appearing once. The origin of this receptor is an adult woman who had mild COVID-19 (a few samples of this study predate the infection). Cell type and time point are not known. The chain joins TRBV24-1 to TRBJ2-6, with a possible D match to TRBD2 (5 bases). Sequencing used PBMCs or a T cell subset sorted from them (not recorded which). In DNA, the CDR3 is TGTGCCACCAGTGATCGGCTTGGACGGGACTCTGGGGCCAACGTCCTGACTTTC. It is translated as CATSDRLGRDSGANVLTF.